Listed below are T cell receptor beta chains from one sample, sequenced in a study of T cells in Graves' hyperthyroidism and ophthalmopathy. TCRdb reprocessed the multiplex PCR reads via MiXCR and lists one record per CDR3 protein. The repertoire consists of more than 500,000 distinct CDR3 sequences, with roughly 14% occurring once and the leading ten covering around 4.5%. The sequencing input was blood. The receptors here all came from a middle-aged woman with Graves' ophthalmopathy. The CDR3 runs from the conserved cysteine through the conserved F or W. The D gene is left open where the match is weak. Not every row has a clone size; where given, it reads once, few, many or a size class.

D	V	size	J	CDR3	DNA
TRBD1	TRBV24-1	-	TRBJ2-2	CATSDTRQGMNTGELFF	TGTGCCACCAGTGATACCAGACAGGGGATGAACACCGGGGAGCTGTTTTTT
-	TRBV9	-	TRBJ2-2	CASSPRTVSGELFF	TGTGCCAGCAGCCCCCGGACAGTCTCTGGGGAGCTGTTTTTT
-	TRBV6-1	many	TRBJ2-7	CASSEFRTIVYEQYF	TGTGCCAGCAGTGAATTCAGGACAATAGTCTACGAGCAGTACTTC
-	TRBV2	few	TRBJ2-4	CASSEGADENIQYF	TGTGCCAGCAGTGAGGGGGCGGATGAAAACATTCAGTACTTC
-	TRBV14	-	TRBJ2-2	CASSPLWDFRELFF	TGTGCCAGCAGCCCACTATGGGACTTCCGGGAGCTGTTTTTT
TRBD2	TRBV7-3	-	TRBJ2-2	CASSLGLVGSGELFF	TGTGCCAGCAGCTTAGGACTAGTAGGCTCCGGGGAGCTGTTTTTT
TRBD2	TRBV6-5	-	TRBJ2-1	CASSYASGGYNEQFF	TGTGCCAGCAGTTATGCTAGCGGGGGATACAATGAGCAGTTCTTC
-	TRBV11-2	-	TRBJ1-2	CASSRQALPYGYTF	TGTGCCAGCAGCCGGCAGGCACTGCCCTATGGCTACACCTTC
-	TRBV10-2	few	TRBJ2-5	CASSASHPGETQYF	TGCGCCAGCAGTGCGTCCCATCCGGGGGAGACCCAGTACTTC
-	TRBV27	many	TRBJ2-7	CASSPRDPGRRQYF	TGTGCCAGCAGTCCCCGGGACCCAGGTCGGAGGCAGTACTTC
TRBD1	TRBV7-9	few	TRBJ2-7	CASSPETGYEQYF	TGTGCCAGCAGCCCCGAGACAGGGTACGAGCAGTACTTC
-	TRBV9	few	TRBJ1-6	CASSVGVSPLHF	TGTGCCAGCAGCGTAGGAGTGTCACCCCTCCACTTT
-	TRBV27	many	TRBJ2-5	CASSLRGRETQYF	TGTGCCAGCAGTTTAAGGGGTAGAGAGACCCAGTACTTC
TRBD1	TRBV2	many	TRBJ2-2	CASSRDRDRTGELFF	TGTGCCAGCAGTCGGGACAGGGATCGGACCGGGGAGCTGTTTTTT
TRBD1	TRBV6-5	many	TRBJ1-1	CASSYDRGTHTEAFF	TGTGCCAGCAGTTACGACAGGGGTACTCACACTGAAGCTTTCTTT
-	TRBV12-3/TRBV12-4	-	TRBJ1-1	CASSWTTTEAFF	TGTGCCAGCAGTTGGACAACTACTGAAGCTTTCTTT
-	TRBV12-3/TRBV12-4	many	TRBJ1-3	CATRGFSDGNTIYF	TGTGCCACTAGGGGTTTTTCTGATGGAAACACCATATATTTT
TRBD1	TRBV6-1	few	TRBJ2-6	CAVTGETGANVLTF	TGTGCCGTCACAGGGGAGACTGGGGCCAACGTCCTGACTTTC
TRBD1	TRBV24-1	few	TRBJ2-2	CATRGTGDHTGELFF	TGTGCCACCAGGGGGACAGGGGATCACACCGGGGAGCTGTTTTTT
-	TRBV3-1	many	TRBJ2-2	CASSRKGVGELFF	TGTGCCAGCAGCCGCAAGGGAGTCGGGGAGCTGTTTTTT
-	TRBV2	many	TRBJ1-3	CASSGGGVGNTIYF	TGTGCCAGCAGTGGGGGCGGGGTTGGAAACACCATATATTTT
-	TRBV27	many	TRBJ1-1	CASSLSGSPGVNTEAFF	TGTGCCAGCAGTTTATCGGGCTCTCCAGGGGTGAACACTGAAGCTTTCTTT
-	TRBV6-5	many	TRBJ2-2	CASSYLLVYGPGELFF	TGTGCCAGCAGTTACCTCCTGGTTTATGGACCAGGGGAGCTGTTTTTT
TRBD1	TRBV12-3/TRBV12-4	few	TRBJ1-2	CATSGQVDNYGYTF	TGTGCCACCTCTGGACAGGTCGATAACTATGGCTACACCTTC
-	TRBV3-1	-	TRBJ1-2	CASSIRGALNGYTF	TGTGCCAGCAGCATCCGGGGGGCACTCAACGGCTACACCTTC
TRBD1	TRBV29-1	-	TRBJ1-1	CSVIGLQGYGEAFF	TGCAGCGTTATTGGCCTACAGGGGTATGGTGAAGCTTTCTTT
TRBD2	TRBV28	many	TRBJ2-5	CASSLPEPGTSQSETQYF	TGTGCCAGCAGTTTACCCGAACCGGGGACTAGTCAATCGGAGACCCAGTACTTC
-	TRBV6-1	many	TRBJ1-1	CASTLIMNTEAFF	TGTGCCAGCACCCTAATCATGAACACTGAAGCTTTCTTT
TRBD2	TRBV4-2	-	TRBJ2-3	CASSQAGTSVADTQYF	TGTGCCAGCAGCCAGGCCGGGACTAGCGTGGCAGATACGCAGTATTTT
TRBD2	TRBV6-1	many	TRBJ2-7	CASSEIRWTLALTDEQYF	TGTGCCAGCAGTGAAATAAGGTGGACACTAGCGCTAACCGACGAGCAGTACTTC
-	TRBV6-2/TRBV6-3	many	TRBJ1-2	CASSSARGGNYGYTF	TGTGCCAGCAGTTCCGCGCGGGGAGGAAACTATGGCTACACCTTC
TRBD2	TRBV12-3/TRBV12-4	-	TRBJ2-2	CASSNLAGGTPGELFF	TGTGCCAGCAGTAACCTAGCGGGAGGTACCCCCGGGGAGCTGTTTTTT
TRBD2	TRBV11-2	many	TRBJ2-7	CASSLDSGGGLEQYF	TGTGCCAGCAGCTTAGATAGCGGGGGGGGCCTCGAGCAGTACTTC
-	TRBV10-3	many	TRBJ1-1	CATNGDNTEAFF	TGTGCCACCAATGGAGACAACACTGAAGCTTTCTTT
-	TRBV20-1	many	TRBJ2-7	CSATLPLHGSYEQYF	TGCAGTGCTACCCTCCCTTTGCACGGTTCCTACGAGCAGTACTTC
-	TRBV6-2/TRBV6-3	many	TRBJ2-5	CASPDKSPETQYF	TGTGCCAGCCCTGACAAGTCCCCAGAGACCCAGTACTTC
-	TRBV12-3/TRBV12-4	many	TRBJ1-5	CASSLPHQPQHF	TGTGCCAGCAGTTTACCGCACCAGCCCCAGCATTTT
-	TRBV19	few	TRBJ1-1	CASSTQRQQSMNTEAFF	TGTGCCAGTAGTACCCAGAGACAGCAAAGTATGAACACTGAAGCTTTCTTT
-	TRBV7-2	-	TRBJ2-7	CASSLAQGSEQYF	TGTGCCAGCAGCTTAGCGCAGGGTTCAGAGCAGTACTTC
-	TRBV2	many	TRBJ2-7	CASREGGEQYF	TGTGCCAGCAGGGAGGGGGGCGAGCAGTACTTC
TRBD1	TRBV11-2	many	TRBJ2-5	CASSLRAGGEGSRETQYF	TGTGCCAGCAGCTTAAGGGCAGGGGGCGAGGGGTCCCGTGAGACCCAGTACTTC
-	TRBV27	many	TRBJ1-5	CASSDSPFQPQHF	TGTGCCAGCAGCGACAGTCCGTTTCAGCCCCAGCATTTT